The 6 T cell receptor beta chains presented below share a single source sample, sequenced in a study of blood T cell repertoires in COVID-19. The method was immunoSEQ multiplex PCR; TCRdb's version includes in-frame clones alone and lacks a portion of them. This table holds tens of thousands of clones, roughly 90% found once. Sequenced material: peripheral blood. The receptors come from a human donor in a cohort sampled during active COVID-19.

V usage is TRBV18 and J usage is TRBJ2-3; the D gene is possibly TRBD1 (5 bases). The CDR3 has 15 residues. Trimming pared 7 bases from V and 4 bases from J, leaving 18 bases between. Looked up from germline, CDR1 is KGHSH and CDR2 is LQKENI. CDR3 bases: TGTGCCAGCTTCCCGCAGGGCCAGAGGCCAGATACGCAGTATTTT. Protein: CASFPQGQRPDTQYF.

J is TRBJ2-2 and V is TRBV2; 13 nucleotides agree with TRBD2. Germline loops: CDR1 SNHLY, CDR2 FYNNEI. After removal of 3 bases from V and 5 bases from J, the junction contained 0 bases not matched to a gene. This CDR3 comprises 15 residues. As DNA, the CDR3 is TGTGCCAGCAGTGAGGGACTAGCGGGGACCGGGGAGCTGTTTTTT. This encodes CASSEGLAGTGELFF.

The V and J genes are TRBV7-2 and TRBJ2-2; a possible D gene is TRBD1 (5 bases). Trimming removed 5 bases from V and 6 bases from J, with 19 bases in between. Per germline, CDR1 SGHTA and CDR2 FQGNSA. The CDR3 length is 16 residues. The CDR3 here is CASSPGWGRTPGELFF. CDR3 sequence (DNA): TGTGCCAGCAGCCCCGGTTGGGGCCGAACCCCCGGGGAGCTGTTTTTT.

This chain connects TRBV18 to TRBJ2-7; 9 bases map to TRBD1. Germline CDR1 KGHSH, CDR2 LQKENI. There are 16 residues in the CDR3. Unmatched junction bases numbered 15, after V lost 3 bases and J lost 9 bases. The CDR3 sequence: CASSPHPGQGGYRQYF. The CDR3 bases are TGTGCCAGCTCACCTCACCCGGGACAGGGAGGTTATCGGCAGTACTTC.

The V gene is TRBV19, the J gene TRBJ2-1, with TRBD2 matching 13 bases. Germline CDR1 reads LNHDA; CDR2 reads SQIVND (reference sequence). Trimming at V came to 8 bases and at J to 4 bases, leaving 8 bases not matched to a gene. The CDR3 is made up of 16 amino acids. CDR3 coding DNA: TGTGCCAGTGTGGGACTAGCGGGACGAAATTACAATGAGCAGTTCTTC. This encodes CASVGLAGRNYNEQFF.

The chain is built from TRBV9 and TRBJ2-7, with D perhaps matching TRBD1 (5 bases). This CDR3 spans 14 amino acids. The ends were cut back, 3 bases at V and 3 bases at J, with 13 bases in the middle. Germline values: CDR1 SGDLS, CDR2 YYNGEE. The CDR3 bases are TGTGCCAGCAGCGGAACAGGTACCCACTACGAGCAGTACTTC. Protein product: CASSGTGTHYEQYF.